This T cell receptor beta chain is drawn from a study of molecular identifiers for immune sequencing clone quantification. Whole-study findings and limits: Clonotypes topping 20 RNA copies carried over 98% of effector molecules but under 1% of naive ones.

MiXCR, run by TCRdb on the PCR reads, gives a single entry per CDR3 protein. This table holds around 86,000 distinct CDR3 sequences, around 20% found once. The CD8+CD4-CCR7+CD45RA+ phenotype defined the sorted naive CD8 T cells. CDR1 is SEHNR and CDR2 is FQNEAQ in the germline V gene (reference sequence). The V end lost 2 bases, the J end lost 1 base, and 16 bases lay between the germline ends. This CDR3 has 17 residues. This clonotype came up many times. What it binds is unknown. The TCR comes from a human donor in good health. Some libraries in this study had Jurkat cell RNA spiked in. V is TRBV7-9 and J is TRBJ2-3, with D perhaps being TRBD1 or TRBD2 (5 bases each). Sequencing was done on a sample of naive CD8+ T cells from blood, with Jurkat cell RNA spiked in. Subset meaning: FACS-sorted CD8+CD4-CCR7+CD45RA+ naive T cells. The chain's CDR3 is CASSLLVGAVGTDTQYF. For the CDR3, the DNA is TGTGCCAGCAGCTTATTGGTCGGGGCCGTCGGCACAGATACGCAGTATTTT.